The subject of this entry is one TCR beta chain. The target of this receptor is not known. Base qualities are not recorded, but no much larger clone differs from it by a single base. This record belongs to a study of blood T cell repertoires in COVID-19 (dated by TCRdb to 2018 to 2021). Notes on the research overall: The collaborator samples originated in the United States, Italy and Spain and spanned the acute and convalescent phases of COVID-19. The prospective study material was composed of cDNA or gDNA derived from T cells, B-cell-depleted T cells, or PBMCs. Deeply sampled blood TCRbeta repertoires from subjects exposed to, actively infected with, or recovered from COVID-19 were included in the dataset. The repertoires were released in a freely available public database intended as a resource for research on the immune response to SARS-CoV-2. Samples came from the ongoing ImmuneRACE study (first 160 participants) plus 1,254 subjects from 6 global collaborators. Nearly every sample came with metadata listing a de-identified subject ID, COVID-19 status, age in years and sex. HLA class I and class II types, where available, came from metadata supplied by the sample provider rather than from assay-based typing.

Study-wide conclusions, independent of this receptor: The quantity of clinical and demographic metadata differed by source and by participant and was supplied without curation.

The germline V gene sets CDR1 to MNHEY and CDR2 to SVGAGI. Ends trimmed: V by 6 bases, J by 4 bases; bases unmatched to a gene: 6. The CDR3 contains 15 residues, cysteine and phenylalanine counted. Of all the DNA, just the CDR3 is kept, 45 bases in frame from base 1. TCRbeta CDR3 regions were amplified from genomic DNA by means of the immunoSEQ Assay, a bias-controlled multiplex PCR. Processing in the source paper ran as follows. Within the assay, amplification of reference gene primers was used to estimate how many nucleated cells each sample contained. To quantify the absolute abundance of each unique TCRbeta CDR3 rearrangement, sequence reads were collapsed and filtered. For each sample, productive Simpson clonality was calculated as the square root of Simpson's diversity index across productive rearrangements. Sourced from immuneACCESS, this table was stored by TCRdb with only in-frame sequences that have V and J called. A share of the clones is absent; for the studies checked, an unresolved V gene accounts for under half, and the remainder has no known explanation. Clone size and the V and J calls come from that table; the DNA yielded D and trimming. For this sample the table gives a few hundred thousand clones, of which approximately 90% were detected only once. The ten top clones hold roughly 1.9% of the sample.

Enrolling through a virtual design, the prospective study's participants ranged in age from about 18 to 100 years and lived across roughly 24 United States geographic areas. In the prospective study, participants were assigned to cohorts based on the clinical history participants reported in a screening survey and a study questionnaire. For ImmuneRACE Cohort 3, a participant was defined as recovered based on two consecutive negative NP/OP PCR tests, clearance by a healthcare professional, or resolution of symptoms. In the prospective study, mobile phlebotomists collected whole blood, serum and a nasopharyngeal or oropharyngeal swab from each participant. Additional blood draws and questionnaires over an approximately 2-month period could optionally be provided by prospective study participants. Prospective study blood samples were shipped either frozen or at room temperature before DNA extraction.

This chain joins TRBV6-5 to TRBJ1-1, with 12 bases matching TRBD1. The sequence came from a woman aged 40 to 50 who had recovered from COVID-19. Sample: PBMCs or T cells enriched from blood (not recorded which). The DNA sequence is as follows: TGTGCCAGCAGCCGGGACAGGGGGCTTGTCACTGAAGCTTTCTTT. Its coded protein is CASSRDRGLVTEAFF.